These 16 T cell receptor beta chains originate from one sample sequenced in a study of blood T cell repertoires in COVID-19 (TCRdb year 2020). Library preparation used the immunoSEQ multiplex PCR assay. The table was pulled from immuneACCESS by TCRdb, which kept in-frame rearrangements only. Such tables lose some clones; where checked, under half of the loss comes from unresolved V genes, and the rest has no known cause. The sample yields approximately 350,000 clones; 90% to 95% were counted once. Around 3.5% of the sample belongs to the ten largest clones. Sequencing was performed on peripheral blood. These receptor sequences come from a woman aged 18-29 years who had recovered from COVID-19.

The rearrangement links TRBV6-5 to TRBJ1-3; D gene unclear. Germline assignment: CDR1 MNHEY and CDR2 SVGAGI. V lost 6 bases and J lost 0, with 9 bases in between. The CDR3 contains 14 residues. CDR3: CASRITASGNTIYF. CDR3 nucleotides: TGTGCCAGCAGGATAACAGCCTCTGGAAACACCATATATTTT.

The gene calls are TRBV19 and TRBJ1-2; 7 bases line up with TRBD1. Germline-derived CDR1 and CDR2 are LNHDA and SQIVND (reference sequence). The J segment lost 3 bases and the V segment lost 2 bases, leaving 6 bases of the junction unmatched. CDR3 length equals 15 residues. The CDR3 here is CASSITGAPYYGYTF. The CDR3 DNA reads as TGTGCCAGTAGTATAACAGGGGCCCCTTACTATGGCTACACCTTC.

This clone appeared many times. CDR3 nucleotide sequence: TGTGCCAGCAAAAGGGACAGTCTAAACTATGGCTACACCTTC. This gives the protein CASKRDSLNYGYTF. The genes are TRBV2 and TRBJ1-2; 7 bases align to TRBD1. Germline V lookup: CDR1 SNHLY, CDR2 FYNNEI. V gave up 7 bases and J gave up 2 bases; unmatched junction bases: 7. This CDR3 is 14 amino acids long.

This clone appeared a single time. The chain carries TRBV3-1 (or the pseudogene TRBV3-2) and TRBJ2-5; D is perhaps TRBD2 (7 bases). V was trimmed by 0 bases and J by 6 bases, leaving 20 bases between them. The V gene's germline CDR1 is LGHDT and CDR2 YNNKEL (reference sequence). CDR3 size: 17 residues. This CDR3 reads CASSQDVARGGRKTQYF. CDR3 DNA sequence: TGTGCCAGCAGCCAAGATGTGGCCAGGGGAGGGCGGAAGACCCAGTACTTC.

V usage is TRBV9 and J usage is TRBJ2-3, with D perhaps TRBD2 (6 bases). The CDR3 extends over 15 amino acids. The V gene's germline CDR1 is SGDLS and CDR2 YYNGEE. V was shortened by 4 bases and J by 0 bases, with 12 bases between the two germline ends. In DNA form, the CDR3 reads TGTGCCAGCAGCACCGGGACTCGTAGCACAGATACGCAGTATTTT. Translated: CASSTGTRSTDTQYF. Full variable domain (remainder filled in from reference TRBV9 and TRBJ2-3): DSGVTQTPKHLITATGQRVTLRCSPRSGDLSVYWYQQSLDQGLQFLIQYYNGEERAKGNILERFSAQQFPDLHSELNLSSLELGDSALYFCASSTGTRSTDTQYFGPGTRLTVL.

This clone has a handful of counts. The chain has TRBV2 and TRBJ2-2; 10 nucleotides agree with TRBD2. Germline V gives CDR1 SNHLY, CDR2 FYNNEI. The CDR3 runs to 14 residues. The junction had 6 bases not matched to a gene; V was cut back by 8 bases and J by 6 bases. The CDR3 DNA sequence: TGTGCCAGCGGAGGGACTAGCGAGGCCGGGGAGCTGTTTTTT. Translating gives CASGGTSEAGELFF.

Only one count was recorded for this clone. The J gene is TRBJ2-1, the V gene TRBV4-1, with 9 bases identical to TRBD2. Germline V gene sequence: CDR1 MGHRA, CDR2 YSYEKL. Losses at the gene ends were 4 bases for V and 7 bases for J; bases not matched to a gene: 8. This CDR3 contains 15 residues. For the CDR3, the DNA is TGCGCCAGCAGCCGGGCGGGAGGGCCTGAAAATGAGCAGTTCTTC. Amino acid sequence: CASSRAGGPENEQFF.

This clone was seen only a few times. The chain has TRBV20-1 and TRBJ2-3; 7 nucleotides line up with TRBD2. After removal of 3 bases from V and 5 bases from J, the junction contained 8 bases not matched to a gene. This CDR3 comprises 14 residues. Germline CDR1 is DFQATT and CDR2 is SNEGSKA (reference sequence). The CDR3 coding sequence is TGCAGTGCTAGTATTGCGGGAGTGTTAGATACGCAGTATTTT. The encoded protein is CSASIAGVLDTQYF.

The gene calls are TRBV7-2 and TRBJ2-7; perhaps TRBD1 as D (5 bases). V was clipped by 9 bases and J by 2 bases, with 14 bases between them. This CDR3 contains 13 residues. Germline CDR1 reads SGHTA; CDR2 reads FQGNSA. In DNA form, the CDR3 reads TGTGCCAGTTCCCTAAGGGGTCCCTACGAGCAGTACGTC. Protein product: CASSLRGPYEQYV.

The chain carries TRBV5-6 and TRBJ2-2; TRBD1 aligns across 7 bases. Trimming took 4 bases from V and 3 from J; bases not matched to a gene: 12. This CDR3 has 17 amino acids. Looked up from germline, CDR1 is SGHDT and CDR2 is YYEEEE. CDR3 protein: CASSERDRAYYTGELFF. The CDR3 DNA reads TGTGCCAGCAGCGAACGAGACAGGGCATATTACACCGGGGAGCTGTTTTTT.

The chain couples TRBV27 to TRBJ2-7; the match to TRBD2 covers 12 bases. Trimming removed 2 bases from V and 3 bases from J; junction bases left unmatched: 11. CDR3 length: 18 amino acids. Germline assignment: CDR1 MNHEY and CDR2 SMNVEV (reference sequence). The CDR3 DNA reads as TGTGCCAGCAGTTTACTAGCGGGAGGGCCTCAAAATCACTACGAGCAGTACGTC. Its protein is CASSLLAGGPQNHYEQYV.

V and J are TRBV19 and TRBJ2-4; D is possibly TRBD2 (6 bases). The CDR3 has 15 residues. Trimming took 5 bases from V and 0 from J, leaving 11 bases between them. Germline loops: CDR1 LNHDA, CDR2 SQIVND (reference sequence). CDR3 loop: CASSPRGIAKNIQYF. The DNA for the CDR3 is TGTGCCAGTAGTCCGCGGGGTATAGCCAAAAACATTCAGTACTTC.

The chain links TRBV30 to TRBJ1-4; D ambiguous. CDR1 is GTSNPN and CDR2 is SVGIG in the germline V gene (reference sequence). The CDR3 sequence is 11 residues long. Here the CDR3 DNA reads TGTTCCGGTGAGGGTAATGAAAAACTGTTTTTT. Protein product: CSGEGNEKLFF.

V gene TRBV7-7 combines with J gene TRBJ2-5; 8 nucleotides align to TRBD2. The CDR3 loop spans 15 amino acids. Germline V lookup: CDR1 SSHAT, CDR2 FNYEAQ (reference sequence). The V segment lost 5 bases and the J segment 1 base; nucleotides outside the gene matches: 6. The CDR3, as DNA: TGTGCCAGCAGCCCTTCGGGGGGGTTCCAAGAGACCCAGTACTTC. Translating gives CASSPSGGFQETQYF. The full variable domain, in which reference TRBV7-7 and TRBJ2-5 provide the parts outside the CDR3, is GAGVSQSPRYKVTKRGQDVTLRCDPISSHATLYWYQQALGQGPEFLTYFNYEAQPDKSGLPSDRFSAERPEGSISTLTIQRTEQRDSAMYRCASSPSGGFQETQYFGPGTRLLVL.

The genes are TRBV5-1 and TRBJ2-5; 7 positions match TRBD1. Looked up from germline, CDR1 is SGHRS and CDR2 is YFSETQ. Trimming took 6 bases from V and 4 from J; bases not matched to a gene: 18. This CDR3 region has 17 residues. As DNA, the CDR3 is TGCGCCAGCACGGAGAGAGCGACGGCAGGGGGTCGAGAGACCCAGTACTTC. This codes for CASTERATAGGRETQYF.

This clone was seen many times. The chain couples TRBV6-4 to TRBJ2-1; the D gene is possibly TRBD1 (6 bases). From germline, CDR1 is MRHNA and CDR2 SNTAGT. V lost 0 bases, J lost 1 base, and 10 bases lay in between. The CDR3 has 16 residues. CDR3 nucleotides: TGTGCCAGCAGTGACTCGAAACAGGGATCCTACAATGAGCAGTTCTTC. Translating it yields CASSDSKQGSYNEQFF.